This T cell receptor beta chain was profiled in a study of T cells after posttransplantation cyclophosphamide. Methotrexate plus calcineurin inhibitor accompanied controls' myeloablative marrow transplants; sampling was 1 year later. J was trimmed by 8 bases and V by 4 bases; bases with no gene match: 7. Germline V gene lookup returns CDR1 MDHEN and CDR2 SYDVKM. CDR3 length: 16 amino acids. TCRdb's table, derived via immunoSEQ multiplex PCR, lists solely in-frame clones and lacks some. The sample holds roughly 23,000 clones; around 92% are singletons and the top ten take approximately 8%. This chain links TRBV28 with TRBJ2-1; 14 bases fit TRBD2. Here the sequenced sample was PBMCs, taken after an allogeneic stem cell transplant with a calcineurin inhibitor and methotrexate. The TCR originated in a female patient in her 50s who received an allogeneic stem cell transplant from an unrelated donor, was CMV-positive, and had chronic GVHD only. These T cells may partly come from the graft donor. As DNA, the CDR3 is TGTGCCAGCAGTTACGGGACTAGCGGGAGTCGGGATGAGCAGTTCTTC. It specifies CASSYGTSGSRDEQFF. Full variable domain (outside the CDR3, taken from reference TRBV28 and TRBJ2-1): DVKVTQSSRYLVKRTGEKVFLECVQDMDHENMFWYRQDPGLGLRLIYFSYDVKMKEKGDIPEGYSVSREKKERFSLILESASTNQTSMYLCASSYGTSGSRDEQFFGPGTRLTVL.